This TCR beta chain was sequenced during a study of blood T cell repertoires in COVID-19 (dated by TCRdb to 2020 to 2022). With respect to the entire study: The collaborator samples originated in the United States, Italy and Spain and spanned the acute and convalescent phases of COVID-19. The prospective study material was composed of cDNA or gDNA derived from T cells, B-cell-depleted T cells, or PBMCs. Deeply sampled blood TCRbeta repertoires from subjects exposed to, actively infected with, or recovered from COVID-19 were included in the dataset. A freely available public database, intended as a resource for researchers studying the immune response to SARS-CoV-2, is where the repertoires were released. The samples were drawn from two sources: the first 160 participants of the ongoing ImmuneRACE study, and 1,254 subjects contributed by 6 global collaborators. The sample metadata nearly always contained a de-identified subject ID, COVID-19 status, age in years and sex. Where HLA class I and class II types were available, the types were taken from metadata supplied by the sample provider, not from assay-based typing.

Concerning this clone: This clone's antigen is unknown. Base qualities are not provided; no much larger clone lies one nucleotide away.

Whole blood was collected in K2EDTA tubes by collaborating institutions according to the institutions' own protocols. Collaborator samples were shipped for TCRbeta analysis as frozen whole blood, isolated PBMCs, or DNA extracted from either sample type. TCRbeta CDR3 regions were amplified from genomic DNA by means of the immunoSEQ Assay, a bias-controlled multiplex PCR. The authors processed their data as follows. Nucleated cell counts per sample were estimated from amplification of reference gene primers within the assay. Sequence reads were collapsed and filtered to measure the absolute abundance of every unique TCRbeta CDR3 rearrangement. Productive Simpson clonality was computed per sample as the square root of Simpson's diversity index over productive rearrangements. TCRdb stores this immuneACCESS table with in-frame sequences only. Part of the clones is absent; in the studies checked, under half of the shortfall reflects unresolved V genes, and no reason is known for the rest. The V and J calls and clone size come from that table; D and trimming were worked out from the DNA. In all, the sample holds over 10,000 clones, and roughly 90% of those were seen once. The leading ten clones occupy less than 25% of the sample.

In the germline V gene (reference sequence), CDR1 corresponds to SEHNR and CDR2 to FQNEAQ. The CDR3, cysteine through phenylalanine, is 15 amino acids long. Only the CDR3 region is kept as DNA, spanning 45 bases read in frame from base 1. V gives up 5 bases and J gives up 5 bases, and the segment between their germline ends measures 15 bases. Findings and caveats that apply to the study as a whole: How much clinical and demographic metadata was included differed by source and by participant, and the metadata was provided uncurated.

The receptor was isolated from a human donor with active COVID-19. The donor label of this sample is uncertain. The chain was built from TRBV7-9 and TRBJ1-4; the D gene is not confidently resolved. Material for sequencing was peripheral blood. CDR3 loop: CASSGHFPGNEKLFF. The sequenced DNA is TGTGCCAGCAGCGGCCACTTCCCCGGGAATGAAAAACTGTTTTTT. Outside the CDR3, residues come from the reference TRBV7-9 and TRBJ1-4 proteins, so the full variable domain is: DTGVSQNPRHKITKRGQNVTFRCDPISEHNRLYWYRQTLGQGPEFLTYFQNEAQLEKSRLLSDRFSAERPKGSFSTLEIQRTEQGDSAMYLCASSGHFPGNEKLFFGSGTQLSVL.